The 11 T cell receptor beta chains below all came from one sample that was sequenced in a study of shared clonotypes between healthy human individuals. Assay used: immunoSEQ multiplex PCR; TCRdb lists only in-frame clones, some missing. Of around 560,000 clones listed, approximately 95% are singletons. CD8 cells classed as naive were CD45RO-negative and positively selected for CCR7, excluding terminally differentiated effector memory CD45RA+ cells. Specimen: naive CD8+ T cells sorted from blood. The receptors derive from a young woman in good health.

V and J are TRBV27 and TRBJ2-1, with 7 bases fitting TRBD2. The CDR3 loop spans 15 amino acids. Looked up from germline, CDR1 is MNHEY and CDR2 is SMNVEV (reference sequence). V trimming: 6 bases; J trimming: 4 bases; junction bases outside the gene matches: 9. The CDR3 region is CASSPTWGGYNEQFF. DNA for the CDR3: TGTGCCAGCAGCCCTACTTGGGGGGGGTACAATGAGCAGTTCTTC.

The J gene is TRBJ2-1, the V gene TRBV28, with 7 positions matching TRBD2. Germline trimming cut 2 bases from V and 9 bases from J; bases unmatched to any gene: 10. From germline, CDR1 is MDHEN and CDR2 SYDVKM. The CDR3 consists of 15 residues. The CDR3 reads CASSLRGGGSGEQFF. The CDR3 region has the DNA TGTGCCAGCAGTTTACGCGGGGGAGGGTCTGGTGAGCAGTTCTTC.

The rearrangement joins TRBV25-1 to TRBJ2-7; no clear D gene. Trimming removed 9 bases from V and 1 base from J, with 10 bases in between. Germline values: CDR1 MGHDK, CDR2 SYGVNS. The CDR3 is 12 residues long. CDR3: CASEAISYEQYF. As DNA, the CDR3 is TGTGCCAGTGAGGCAATTTCCTACGAGCAGTACTTC.

The chain joins TRBV7-6 to TRBJ2-7, with D hard to call. The CDR3 runs 14 residues. V lost 7 bases and J 4 bases, leaving 17 bases between the germline ends. Germline lookup yields CDR1 SGHVS and CDR2 FNYEAQ. The CDR3 loop is CASTPPDHPYEQYF. The CDR3 region has the DNA TGTGCCAGCACCCCGCCGGACCACCCATACGAGCAGTACTTC.

V is TRBV6-5 and J is TRBJ2-5; 9 bases align to TRBD2. The CDR3 consists of 15 residues. V lost 4 bases to trimming and J lost 1 base; unmatched junction nucleotides: 4. From germline, CDR1 is MNHEY and CDR2 SVGAGI. CDR3 bases: TGTGCCAGCAGTTTTAGCGGGAGCCTCCAAGAGACCCAGTACTTC. Its protein is CASSFSGSLQETQYF.

The V gene is TRBV7-9, the J gene TRBJ2-5; weak D call: TRBD1 (6 bases). Trimming removed 3 bases from V and 4 bases from J, with 15 bases in between. Germline loops: CDR1 SEHNR, CDR2 FQNEAQ (reference sequence). The CDR3 is 15 amino acids. The CDR3 loop is CASSLGNRERETQYF. The DNA for the CDR3 is TGTGCCAGCAGCTTGGGGAACAGGGAGAGAGAGACCCAGTACTTC.

The chain joins TRBV19 to TRBJ1-5, with TRBD1 matching 7 bases. Per the germline V gene, CDR1 is LNHDA and CDR2 is SQIVND (reference sequence). V trimming: 10 bases; J trimming: 4 bases; junction bases outside the gene matches: 7. The CDR3 contains 13 residues. In nucleotides, the CDR3 is TGTGCCACCCCGGGACAGCAGAATCAGCCCCAGCATTTT. Translation: CATPGQQNQPQHF.

The V call is TRBV5-1, the J call TRBJ2-1, with 7 nucleotides matching TRBD1. After removal of 1 base from V and 3 bases from J, the junction contained 7 bases not matched to a gene. CDR3 size: 16 residues. Germline V gene sequence: CDR1 SGHRS, CDR2 YFSETQ. The CDR3 spells CASSLRTGTVYNEQFF. CDR3 sequence (DNA): TGCGCCAGCAGCTTGCGCACCGGGACAGTCTACAATGAGCAGTTCTTC.

The chain couples TRBV7-9 to TRBJ2-5; perhaps D is TRBD1 or TRBD2 (6 bases each). The J call may not be correct, given that the DNA end is closer to TRBJ2-7. The length of the CDR3 is 13 residues. Germline loops: CDR1 SEHNR, CDR2 FQNEAQ (reference sequence). In DNA form, the CDR3 reads TGTGCCAGCAGCAGGGGGGCCTCCTACGAGCAGTACTTC. It yields the protein CASSRGASYEQYF.

Only one count was recorded for this clone. V and J are TRBV7-2 and TRBJ2-5, with TRBD2 identical over 8 bases. This CDR3 comprises 16 residues. J gave up 4 bases and V 5 bases, and 12 bases lay outside the gene matches. Germline-derived CDR1 and CDR2 are SGHTA and FQGNSA. The CDR3 region is CASSHKPEGLGETQYF. The CDR3 coding sequence is TGTGCCAGCAGCCACAAGCCGGAGGGACTAGGAGAGACCCAGTACTTC.

The rearrangement uses TRBV2 and TRBJ1-4; D not resolved. Trimming stripped 8 bases from V and 2 bases from J, with 15 bases between. CDR3 size: 15 residues. Germline loops: CDR1 SNHLY, CDR2 FYNNEI. The CDR3 DNA reads TGTGCCAGCTCAAGCCGAGTAGGGACTAATGAAAAACTGTTTTTT. Amino acid sequence: CASSSRVGTNEKLFF.